This TCR beta chain was documented in a study of blood T cell repertoires in COVID-19. Study in general: T cells, B-cell-depleted T cells, or PBMCs supplied cDNA or gDNA.

The authors' processing: Researchers report that nucleated cell counts were estimated from reference gene primer amplification. Sequencing used immunoSEQ multiplex PCR; TCRdb keeps in-frame clones, though not all of them. That table furnishes V, J and clone size, whereas the DNA furnished D and trimming. The repertoire has some 400,000 clones, around 87% of them found once; the top ten carry about 10%. This CDR3 spans 16 amino acids. Germline values: CDR1 MNHNY, CDR2 SVGAGI (reference sequence). The junction had 17 bases not matched to a gene; V was cut back by 10 bases and J by 3 bases. The Seattle site enrolled patients during active infection and followed them longitudinally.

The specimen sequenced was peripheral blood. The clonotype comes from a woman in her 30s with COVID-19, enrolled during active disease. This sequence joins TRBV6-6 and TRBJ2-5, with 7 bases matching TRBD2. Written as DNA, the CDR3 is TGTGCCACCGGACTGGGACCGCACGGGACTAAAGAGACCCAGTACTTC. Translation: CATGLGPHGTKETQYF.